This paragraph covers one T cell receptor beta chain sequence. These data originate in a study of response to subunit inactivated influenza vaccine. CDR3 length equals 16 residues. J lost 0 bases, V lost 4 bases, and 6 bases had no gene match. Germline V gene data show CDR1 as SGHTA and CDR2 as FQGNSA. TCRdb reprocessed the RT-PCR reads via MiXCR and lists one record per CDR3 protein. The sample contains more than 700,000 distinct CDR3 sequences, 21% of which appear only once. The gene calls are TRBV7-2 and TRBJ2-3; 8 nucleotides agree with TRBD2. Sequenced here: PBMCs from blood, sampled 5 to 6 days after vaccination. The sequence was obtained from a man over 45 who received an inactivated influenza vaccine. CDR3 sequence reads: CASSSPGGGSTDTQYF. For the CDR3, the DNA is TGTGCCAGCAGCTCCCCGGGGGGGGGGAGCACAGATACGCAGTATTTT. The entire variable domain, with the rest obtained from reference TRBV7-2 and TRBJ2-3, is as follows: GAGVSQSPSNKVTEKGKDVELRCDPISGHTALYWYRQSLGQGLEFLIYFQGNSAPDKSGLPSDRFSAERTGGSVSTLTIQRTQQEDSAVYLCASSSPGGGSTDTQYFGPGTRLTVL.